The 6 T cell receptor beta chains listed next were all sequenced from one sample in a study of spatial heterogeneity in lung cancer. Their specific antigens are unknown. The time point is: sample taken at primary tumor resection. The study, taken as a whole, reports: For expanded intratumoral alpha and beta TCRs, counts tracked tumor mutation counts.

From the 5' RACE reads, TCRdb called clonotypes with MiXCR, one entry per CDR3 protein. The sample holds about 100,000 distinct CDR3 sequences, approximately 4.4% seen once. The sample in question was lung tumor tissue, obtained at surgery. Every receptor here comes from a male donor with early-stage non-small cell lung cancer.

This clonotype has ten or more counts. The chain uses TRBV28 and TRBJ1-2; TRBD1 matches at 9 bases. The ends lost 3 bases at V and 7 bases at J; junction bases unmatched: 6. Germline V CDR1 and CDR2: MDHEN, SYDVKM. The CDR3 is 14 amino acids. CDR3 amino acids: CASSFQDRGAGYTF. The CDR3 DNA reads TGTGCCAGCAGTTTCCAGGACAGGGGTGCTGGCTACACCTTC.

At least ten counts were recorded for this clonotype. This chain uses TRBV5-1 with TRBJ2-7, with D perhaps matching TRBD1 (6 bases). This CDR3 contains 12 residues. With 7 bases removed from V and 6 bases from J, the gap between germline ends came to 14 bases. Germline-derived CDR1 and CDR2 are SGHRS and YFSETQ. DNA of the CDR3: TGCGCCAGCTCAACTTCAGGGGTCGAGCAGTACTTC. Its translation: CASSTSGVEQYF.

This clonotype was picked up many times. This chain connects TRBV20-1 to TRBJ2-3; D is unclear. CDR1 and CDR2 from the germline V gene are DFQATT and SNEGSKA (reference sequence). V shed 5 bases and J shed 4 bases, with 16 bases lying between them. This CDR3 is built from 14 residues. CDR3 protein: CSARSPDGSDTQYF. DNA of the CDR3: TGCAGTGCTCGATCCCCCGATGGGTCAGATACGCAGTATTTT.

The rearrangement uses TRBV28 and TRBJ2-5; 10 bases align to TRBD2. The J segment lost 5 bases and the V segment lost 5 bases, leaving 8 bases of the junction unmatched. The germline CDR1 and CDR2 sequences are MDHEN and SYDVKM. This CDR3 is 15 amino acids long. CDR3 region: CASSRTAGGRETQYF. The CDR3 coding sequence is TGTGCCAGCAGTCGGACAGCGGGAGGGCGGGAGACCCAGTACTTC. The whole variable domain, remainder taken from reference TRBV28 and TRBJ2-5, is DVKVTQSSRYLVKRTGEKVFLECVQDMDHENMFWYRQDPGLGLRLIYFSYDVKMKEKGDIPEGYSVSREKKERFSLILESASTNQTSMYLCASSRTAGGRETQYFGPGTRLLVL.

This clonotype was seen a few times. This chain joins TRBV24-1 and TRBJ2-3, with 8 nucleotides matching TRBD1. The CDR3 totals 13 residues. The V gene end was trimmed by 6 bases and the J gene end by 5 bases; junction bases not matched to a gene: 3. Germline CDR1 and CDR2: KGHDR and SFDVKD. CDR3 protein: CATSQGARDTQYF. The CDR3 coding sequence is TGTGCCACCAGTCAGGGGGCGCGAGATACGCAGTATTTT.

This clonotype was observed at least ten times. The J gene is TRBJ2-2, the V gene TRBV5-1, with a possible D match to TRBD2 (5 bases). CDR3 length: 16 amino acids. V was shortened by 4 bases and J by 1 base, with 14 bases between the two germline ends. Germline loops: CDR1 SGHRS, CDR2 YFSETQ. CDR3 region: CASSPGVDQNTGELFF. CDR3 nucleotide sequence: TGCGCCAGCAGCCCCGGGGTAGATCAGAACACCGGGGAGCTGTTTTTT.